One T cell receptor (beta chain) is described in this entry. The target of this receptor is not known. No clone much larger than this one lies a single base away; base qualities are absent. CDR1 and CDR2, looked up from the germline V gene (reference sequence), are SEHNR and FQNEAQ. Germline trimming: 3 bases from V, 3 bases from J; junction bases outside gene matches: 3. Reading from cysteine to phenylalanine, the CDR3 counts 14 amino acids. Only the CDR3 DNA is retained, 42 bases long and in frame from the first base. The collaborating institutions used their own protocols to collect whole blood in K2EDTA tubes. Collaborator samples were shipped for TCRbeta analysis as frozen whole blood, isolated PBMCs, or DNA extracted from either sample type. This entry comes from a study of blood T cell repertoires in COVID-19 (dated by TCRdb to between 2020 and 2021). Background for the entire study: Samples covering the acute and convalescent phases of COVID-19 were provided by collaborators in the United States, Italy and Spain. The prospective study material was composed of cDNA or gDNA derived from T cells, B-cell-depleted T cells, or PBMCs. The dataset comprised deeply sampled blood TCRbeta repertoires from subjects exposed to, actively infected with, or recovered from COVID-19. The repertoires were made available in a free public database intended to serve as a resource for research on the immune response to SARS-CoV-2. Samples came from the ongoing ImmuneRACE study (first 160 participants) plus 1,254 subjects from 6 global collaborators. The sample metadata nearly always contained a de-identified subject ID, COVID-19 status, age in years and sex. HLA class I and class II types, where available, came from metadata supplied by the sample provider rather than from assay-based typing.

Results the study describes overall, beyond this receptor: Clinical and demographic metadata were provided uncurated, with the amount varying by source and participant.

TCRbeta CDR3 regions were amplified from genomic DNA by means of the immunoSEQ Assay, a bias-controlled multiplex PCR. Per the source publication's procedure: Within the assay, amplification of reference gene primers was used to estimate how many nucleated cells each sample contained. To quantify the absolute abundance of each unique TCRbeta CDR3 rearrangement, sequence reads were collapsed and filtered. For each sample, productive Simpson clonality was calculated as the square root of Simpson's diversity index over productive rearrangements. What TCRdb holds here is the immuneACCESS table cut down to in-frame rearrangements. Part of the clones is not present; checked against another copy, under half of the missing clones reflect an unresolved V gene, and the others are unexplained. V, J and clone size reflect that table, while D and trimming were determined from the DNA. This sample comprises fewer than 80,000 clones, roughly 85% of them detected only once. The ten largest clones add up to 1.5% to 2% of the sample.

This TCR derives from a man aged 25-45 years with acute or convalescent COVID-19. The sequence joins TRBV7-9 to TRBJ1-2, with 8 bases aligning to TRBD1. The specimen sequenced was peripheral blood. The sequenced DNA is TGTGCCAGCAGCTTCGGACAGGGCGACTATGGCTACACCTTC. Its product reads: CASSFGQGDYGYTF. The CDR3 plus the reference TRBV7-9 and TRBJ1-2 genes for the other parts give the full variable domain: DTGVSQNPRHKITKRGQNVTFRCDPISEHNRLYWYRQTLGQGPEFLTYFQNEAQLEKSRLLSDRFSAERPKGSFSTLEIQRTEQGDSAMYLCASSFGQGDYGYTFGSGTRLTVV.